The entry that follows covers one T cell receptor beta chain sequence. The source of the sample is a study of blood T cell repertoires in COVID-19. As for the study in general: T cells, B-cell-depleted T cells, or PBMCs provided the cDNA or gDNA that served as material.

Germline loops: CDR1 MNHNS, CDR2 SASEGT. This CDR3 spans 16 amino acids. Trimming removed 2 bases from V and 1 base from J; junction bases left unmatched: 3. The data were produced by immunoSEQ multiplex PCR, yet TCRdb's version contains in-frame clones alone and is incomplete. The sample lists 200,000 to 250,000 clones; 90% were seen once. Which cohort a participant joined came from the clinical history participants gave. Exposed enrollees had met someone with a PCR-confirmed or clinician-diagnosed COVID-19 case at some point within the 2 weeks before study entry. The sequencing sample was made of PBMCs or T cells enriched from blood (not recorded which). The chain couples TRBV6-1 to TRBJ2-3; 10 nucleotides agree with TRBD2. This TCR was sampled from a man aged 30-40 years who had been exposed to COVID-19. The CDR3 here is CASSETTSGGTDTQYF. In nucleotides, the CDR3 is TGTGCCAGCAGTGAAACTACTAGCGGGGGCACAGATACGCAGTATTTT.